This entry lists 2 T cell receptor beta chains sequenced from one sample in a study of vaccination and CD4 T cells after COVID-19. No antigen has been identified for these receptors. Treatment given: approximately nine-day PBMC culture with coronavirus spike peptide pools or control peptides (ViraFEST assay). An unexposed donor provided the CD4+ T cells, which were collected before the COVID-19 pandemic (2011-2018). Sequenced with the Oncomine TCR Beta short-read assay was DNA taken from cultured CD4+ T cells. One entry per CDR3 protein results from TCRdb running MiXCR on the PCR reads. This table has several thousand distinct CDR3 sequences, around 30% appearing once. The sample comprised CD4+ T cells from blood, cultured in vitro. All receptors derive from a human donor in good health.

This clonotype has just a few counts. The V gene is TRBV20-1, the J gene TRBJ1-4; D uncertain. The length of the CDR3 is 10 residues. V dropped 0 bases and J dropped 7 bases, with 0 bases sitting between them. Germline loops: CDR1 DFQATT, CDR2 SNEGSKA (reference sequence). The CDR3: CSARDEKLFF. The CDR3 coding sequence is TGCAGTGCTAGAGATGAAAAACTGTTTTTT.

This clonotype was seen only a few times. The CDR3 is CASIWTVDTEAFF. CDR3 nucleotides: TGTGCCAGCATATGGACAGTGGACACTGAAGCTTTCTTT. J is TRBJ1-1 and V is TRBV6-1, with a possible D match to TRBD1 (6 bases). The V gene lost 7 bases and the J gene lost 3 bases, with 12 bases spanning the gap. CDR1 is MNHNS, CDR2 SASEGT, per germline. The CDR3 has 13 amino acids.